This T cell receptor beta chain was captured in a study of blood T cell repertoires in COVID-19 (TCRdb year 2020). With respect to the entire study: The collaborator samples originated in the United States, Italy and Spain and spanned the acute and convalescent phases of COVID-19. The repertoires were made available in a free public database intended to serve as a resource for research on the immune response to SARS-CoV-2. The material from the prospective study consisted of cDNA or gDNA derived from T cells, B-cell-depleted T cells, or PBMCs. The samples were drawn from the first 160 participants of the ongoing ImmuneRACE study and from 1,254 subjects provided by 6 global collaborators. HLA class I and class II types, where available, came from metadata supplied by the sample provider rather than from assay-based typing. The sample metadata nearly always contained a de-identified subject ID, COVID-19 status, age in years and sex. Subjects who had been exposed to COVID-19, were actively infected with it, or had recovered from it provided the deeply sampled blood TCRbeta repertoires that made up the dataset.

Via the germline V gene, CDR1 is KGHSH and CDR2 LQKENI. For this chain, trimming is 4 bases at the V end and 4 bases at the J end, and the number of junction bases without a gene match is 8. From the cysteine through the phenylalanine, the CDR3 covers 15 amino acids. The DNA shown is the 45-base CDR3, in frame from base 1. In regard to this clone: What antigen it recognizes has not been identified. No base-level quality is on record; no much larger clone is a single base apart.

TCRbeta CDR3 regions were amplified from genomic DNA using the immunoSEQ Assay, a bias-controlled multiplex PCR. In the authors' own workflow: Within the assay, amplification of reference gene primers was used to estimate how many nucleated cells each sample contained. To quantify the absolute abundance of each unique TCRbeta CDR3 rearrangement, sequence reads were collapsed and filtered. For each sample, productive Simpson clonality was calculated as the square root of Simpson's diversity index across productive rearrangements. Here the immuneACCESS table is served through TCRdb, limited to in-frame sequences with V and J called. Missing clones are a known gap in these copies; in checked studies unresolved V genes cover under half, and the rest lacks a known reason. For V, J and clone size, that table is used; D and trimming come from the DNA. The sample has a few hundred thousand clones on record, about 84% of them singletons. About 13% of the sample is held by the ten biggest clonotypes.

Results and caveats for the whole study, not just this receptor: The quantity of clinical and demographic metadata differed by source and by participant and was supplied without curation.

Each collaborating institution followed its own protocols to collect whole blood in K2EDTA tubes. Collaborator samples were shipped for TCRbeta analysis as frozen whole blood, isolated PBMCs, or DNA extracted from either sample type. This clonotype was obtained from a human donor in a cohort sampled during active COVID-19. Sequenced: peripheral blood. In this chain, TRBV18 is recombined with TRBJ1-1; 8 central bases correspond to TRBD1. The CDR3 in this case is CASSQDRGGSTEAFF. In nucleotides, the sequence is TGTGCCAGCTCACAAGACAGGGGAGGAAGCACTGAAGCTTTCTTT.